The 17 T cell receptor beta chains given below trace back to one sample, sequenced in a study of neoadjuvant nivolumab and ipilimumab in lung cancer (dated by TCRdb to between 2020 and 2021). The time point label on this specimen signifies: pretherapy, before neoadjuvant immune checkpoint inhibitors. Library prep was done by the immunoSEQ multiplex PCR assay. As stored in TCRdb, this immuneACCESS dataset retains in-frame rearrangements with V and J assigned. A fraction of the clones does not appear; measured against another copy, unresolved V genes explain less than half of the discrepancy, and the remainder lacks a known reason. Counted in this sample were approximately 20,000 clones; 75% to 90% of them appeared once. The top ten clonotypes cover roughly 2% of the sample. The sample consisted of peripheral blood, taken before neoadjuvant nivolumab, alone or with ipilimumab. The receptor set was obtained from an adult with non-small cell lung cancer.

This clone was counted only a few times. The CDR3 loop reads CASSIGGTGGRMEQYF. CDR3 DNA: TGTGCCAGTAGTATAGGGGGGACAGGGGGACGGATGGAGCAGTACTTC. The rearrangement links TRBV19 to TRBJ2-7, with 11 nucleotides matching TRBD1. V gave up 1 base and J gave up 7 bases; unmatched junction bases: 9. The CDR3 is 16 amino acids. Germline CDR1 and CDR2: LNHDA and SQIVND (reference sequence).

This chain uses TRBV29-1 with TRBJ1-1, with 10 bases matching TRBD1. V trimming: 4 bases; J trimming: 3 bases; junction bases outside the gene matches: 8. Per the germline V gene, CDR1 is SQVTM and CDR2 is ANQGSEA. The CDR3 length is 15 residues. The CDR3 DNA reads as TGCAGCGTTGGAGGGACAGGGGTGAAGGACACTGAAGCTTTCTTT. Its translation is CSVGGTGVKDTEAFF.

This chain connects TRBV11-1 to TRBJ1-1; D call uncertain. This CDR3 contains 15 residues. Germline assignment: CDR1 SGHAT and CDR2 FQDESV (reference sequence). Between the trimmed V and J ends, which lost 4 bases and 0 bases, there was a span of 12 bases. Here the CDR3 reads CASSSLTGMNTEAFF. The CDR3 nucleotides are TGTGCCAGCAGCTCCCTGACGGGCATGAACACTGAAGCTTTCTTT.

The chain recombines TRBV14 with TRBJ2-2; D is possibly TRBD1 or TRBD2 (5 bases each). The CDR3 contains 14 residues. V lost 4 bases and J 1 base, leaving 7 bases between the germline ends. CDR1 and CDR2 from the germline V gene are SGHDN and FVKESK. CDR3 nucleotide sequence: TGTGCCAGCAGCCCGGGACGGAACACCGGGGAGCTGTTTTTT. Amino acid sequence: CASSPGRNTGELFF.

This chain uses TRBV5-1 with TRBJ2-3; 7 nucleotides align to TRBD2. Germline lookup yields CDR1 SGHRS and CDR2 YFSETQ. V gave up 2 bases and J gave up 5 bases; unmatched junction bases: 5. CDR3 length: 14 amino acids. CDR3 sequence reads: CASSLSGVEDTQYF. The DNA for the CDR3 is TGCGCCAGCAGCTTAAGCGGGGTGGAAGATACGCAGTATTTT.

V and J are TRBV6-5 and TRBJ1-2; perhaps TRBD1 as D (5 bases). V lost 2 bases to trimming and J lost 8 bases, with 15 bases between them. The CDR3 spans 14 residues. Germline V gives CDR1 MNHEY, CDR2 SVGAGI. CDR3 sequence (DNA): TGTGCCAGCAGTTACAGAGATGGGGCTTGGGGCTACACCTTC. This codes for CASSYRDGAWGYTF.

The V gene is TRBV19, the J gene TRBJ1-1; D unclear. CDR1 is LNHDA and CDR2 is SQIVND in the germline V gene (reference sequence). With 8 bases removed from V and 7 bases from J, the gap between germline ends came to 8 bases. The CDR3 is 10 amino acids. The DNA of the CDR3 is TGTGCCAGTGCTGCCGTTGAAGCTTTCTTT. Its translation is CASAAVEAFF.

The CDR3 coding sequence is TGCAGCGTGCGACAGGGGGCTTCCGACGAGCAGTACTTC. Residues: CSVRQGASDEQYF. This chain joins TRBV29-1 and TRBJ2-5; TRBD1 agrees at 10 bases. Near its end, the DNA agrees better with TRBJ2-7, so the J call may be wrong. The CDR3 length is 13 residues. The germline CDR1 and CDR2 sequences are SQVTM and ANQGSEA.

The J gene is TRBJ2-2, the V gene TRBV5-4; possible D gene TRBD2, 5 bases. Per the germline V gene, CDR1 is SGHNT and CDR2 is YYREEE (reference sequence). This CDR3 region has 15 residues. V was cut by 4 bases and J by 3 bases, with 13 bases left in between. The CDR3 loop reads CASSQSRGHTGELFF. The CDR3 DNA sequence: TGTGCCAGCAGCCAGAGTCGAGGGCACACCGGGGAGCTGTTTTTT.

The V call is TRBV7-3, the J call TRBJ2-3; D gene ambiguous. CDR1 is SGHTA and CDR2 is FQGTGA in the germline V gene. Trimming took off 2 bases at V and 2 bases at J, with 5 bases between the two ends. This CDR3 spans 13 amino acids. The CDR3 region has the DNA TGTGCCAGCAGCTTATGGAACACAGATACGCAGTATTTT. This encodes CASSLWNTDTQYF.

V gene TRBV9 combines with J gene TRBJ2-4; D is unclear. CDR1 and CDR2 (germline): SGDLS, YYNGEE. V lost 4 bases, J lost 7 bases, and 9 bases lay in between. The CDR3 is 12 amino acids. Here the CDR3 reads CASSPGSNIQYF. Here the CDR3 DNA reads TGTGCCAGCAGCCCCGGGTCGAACATTCAGTACTTC.

The chain employs TRBV10-2 and TRBJ1-2; D ambiguous. From germline, CDR1 is WSHSY and CDR2 SAAADI. CDR3 length: 13 amino acids. The V and J ends lost 4 bases and 4 bases respectively, with 10 bases between them. The CDR3 sequence is CASSGDGSYGYTF. In DNA, the CDR3 is TGCGCCAGCAGTGGTGACGGAAGCTATGGCTACACCTTC.

This clone was picked up one time. The chain recombines TRBV5-8 with TRBJ2-7; D not certain. Looked up from germline, CDR1 is SGHTS and CDR2 is YDEGEE. V was shortened by 4 bases and J by 5 bases, with 10 bases between the two germline ends. CDR3 length equals 12 residues. CDR3 amino acids: CASSLTENEQYF. The CDR3 bases are TGTGCCAGCAGCCTGACCGAGAACGAGCAGTACTTC.

V gene TRBV9 combines with J gene TRBJ2-1; no clear D gene. Trimming took off 0 bases at V and 2 bases at J, with 12 bases between the two ends. The CDR3 loop spans 16 amino acids. Germline V gives CDR1 SGDLS, CDR2 YYNGEE. CDR3 region: CASSVDPLGTYNEQFF. CDR3 bases: TGTGCCAGCAGCGTAGACCCGTTGGGAACCTACAATGAGCAGTTCTTC.

This chain links TRBV9 with TRBJ2-5, with 9 bases lining up with TRBD2. V lost 4 bases to trimming and J lost 4 bases; unmatched junction nucleotides: 11. The CDR3 totals 16 residues. The germline V gene has CDR1 SGDLS and CDR2 YYNGEE. The CDR3 loop is CASSPGRTSVPETQYF. CDR3 sequence (DNA): TGTGCCAGCAGCCCGGGCCGGACTAGCGTCCCAGAGACCCAGTACTTC.

This clone came up a few times. The chain combines TRBV7-9 with TRBJ2-1; no clear D. The germline gives CDR1 SEHNR, CDR2 FQNEAQ (reference sequence). V was trimmed by 5 bases and J by 8 bases, leaving 13 bases between them. The CDR3 sequence is 13 residues long. The CDR3 sequence: CASSPTTTYEQFF. CDR3 bases: TGTGCCAGCAGCCCTACTACAACCTATGAGCAGTTCTTC.

The V gene is TRBV19, the J gene TRBJ2-1; D remains ambiguous. This CDR3 is 12 amino acids long. V shed 3 bases and J shed 4 bases, with 4 bases lying between them. The germline CDR1 and CDR2 sequences are LNHDA and SQIVND (reference sequence). The CDR3 DNA follows: TGTGCCAGTAGTATGGGGTACAATGAGCAGTTCTTC. It encodes CASSMGYNEQFF.